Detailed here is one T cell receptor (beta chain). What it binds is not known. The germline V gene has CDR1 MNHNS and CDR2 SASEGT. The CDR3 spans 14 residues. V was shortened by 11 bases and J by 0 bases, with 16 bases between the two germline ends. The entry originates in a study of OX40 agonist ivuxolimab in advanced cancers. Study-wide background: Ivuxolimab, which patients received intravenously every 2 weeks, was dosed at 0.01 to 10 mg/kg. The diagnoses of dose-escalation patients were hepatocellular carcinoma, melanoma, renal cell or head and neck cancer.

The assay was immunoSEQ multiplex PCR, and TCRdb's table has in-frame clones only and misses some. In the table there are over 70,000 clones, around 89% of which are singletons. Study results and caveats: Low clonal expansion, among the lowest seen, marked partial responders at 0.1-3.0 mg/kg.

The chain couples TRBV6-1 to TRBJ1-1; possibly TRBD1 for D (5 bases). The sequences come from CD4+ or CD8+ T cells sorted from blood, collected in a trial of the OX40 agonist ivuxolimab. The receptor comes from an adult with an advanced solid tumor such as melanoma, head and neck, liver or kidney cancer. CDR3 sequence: CAAVRQLMNTEAFF. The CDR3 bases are TGTGCCGCCGTTCGACAGCTCATGAACACTGAAGCTTTCTTT.